The sequence of this T cell receptor beta chain was determined in a study of CD8+ T cells in alopecia areata. Looking at the study overall: Twice a day, 5 to 10 mg of oral tofacitinib was administered to treated patients. Tofacitinib dosing lasted 6 to 18 months, which was then followed by 6 months off drug. Study-level results: Lesional tissue from the scalp (especially in alopecia totalis/universalis) showed higher clonality than normal scalp.

This clone came up many times. Antigen unknown. The germline V and J ends were trimmed by 3 bases and 0 bases, with 13 bases remaining between them. The CDR3 runs 16 residues. The germline gives CDR1 MGHRA, CDR2 YSYEKL. As part of sample collection, lesional scalp punch biopsies and peripheral blood were taken from alopecia areata patients. Reverse transcription of extracted RNA yielded cDNA, which provided the sequencing template. Using immunoSEQ multiplex PCR, the repertoire was profiled, and TCRdb retains in-frame clones only, with some absent. The data contain hundreds of thousands of clones, 50% to 60% of them singletons.

This receptor was taken from a human donor with alopecia areata. The chain uses TRBV4-1 and TRBJ2-3; D is perhaps TRBD2 (5 bases). The source was CD4+ T cells sorted from blood, collected at week 0. The CDR3: CASSQLASHSTDTQYF. The CDR3 DNA reads TGCGCCAGCAGCCAGCTAGCCTCCCATAGCACAGATACGCAGTATTTT.